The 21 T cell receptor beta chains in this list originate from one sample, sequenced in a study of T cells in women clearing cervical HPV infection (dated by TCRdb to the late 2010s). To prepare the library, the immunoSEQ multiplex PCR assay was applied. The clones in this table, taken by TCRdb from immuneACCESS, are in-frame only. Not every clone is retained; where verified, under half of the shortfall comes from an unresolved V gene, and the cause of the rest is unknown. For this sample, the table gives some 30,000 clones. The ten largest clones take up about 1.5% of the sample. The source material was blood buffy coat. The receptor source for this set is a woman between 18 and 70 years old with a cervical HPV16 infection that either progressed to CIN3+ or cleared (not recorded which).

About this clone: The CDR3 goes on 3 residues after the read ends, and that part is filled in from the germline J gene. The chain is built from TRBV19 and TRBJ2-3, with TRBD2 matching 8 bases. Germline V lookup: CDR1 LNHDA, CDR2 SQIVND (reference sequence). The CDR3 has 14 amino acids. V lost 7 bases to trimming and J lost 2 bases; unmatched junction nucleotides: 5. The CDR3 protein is CASIGGGFTDTQYF. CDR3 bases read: TGTGCCAGTATCGGGGGGGGGTTCACAGATACG. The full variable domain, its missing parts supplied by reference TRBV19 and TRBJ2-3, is DGGITQSPKYLFRKEGQNVTLSCEQNLNHDAMYWYRQDPGQGLRLIYYSQIVNDFQKGDIAEGYSVSREKKESFPLTVTSAQKNPTAFYLCASIGGGFTDTQYFGPGTRLTVL.

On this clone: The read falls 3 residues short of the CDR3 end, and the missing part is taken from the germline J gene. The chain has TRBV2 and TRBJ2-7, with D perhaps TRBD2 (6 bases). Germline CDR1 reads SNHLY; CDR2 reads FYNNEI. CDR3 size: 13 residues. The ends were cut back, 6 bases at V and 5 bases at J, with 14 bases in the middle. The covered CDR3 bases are TGTGCCAGCAGCCCGGAGGGGCTGAACGAG. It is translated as CASSPEGLNE. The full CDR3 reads CASSPEGLNEQYF.

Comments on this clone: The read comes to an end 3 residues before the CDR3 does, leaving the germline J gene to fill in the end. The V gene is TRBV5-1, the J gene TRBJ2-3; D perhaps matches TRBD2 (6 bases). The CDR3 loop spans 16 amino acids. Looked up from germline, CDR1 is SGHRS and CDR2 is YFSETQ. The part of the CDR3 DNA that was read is TGCGCCAGCAGCTTGACGCCAGCGGGTCCACAAGAGACG. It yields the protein CASSLTPAGPQET. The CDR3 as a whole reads CASSLTPAGPQETQYF.

The CDR3 region is CASSEQTGGYYEQYF. Partial CDR3 DNA: TGTGCCAGCAGTGAACAGACAGGGGGGTACTACGAG. This chain links TRBV6-1 with TRBJ2-7, with 9 bases aligning to TRBD1. The observed sequence ends 3 residues before the CDR3 terminus, with the missing tail filled in from the germline J gene. Germline V gives CDR1 MNHNS, CDR2 SASEGT. The CDR3 sequence is 15 residues long. Germline trimming cut 2 bases from V and 3 bases from J; bases unmatched to any gene: 5.

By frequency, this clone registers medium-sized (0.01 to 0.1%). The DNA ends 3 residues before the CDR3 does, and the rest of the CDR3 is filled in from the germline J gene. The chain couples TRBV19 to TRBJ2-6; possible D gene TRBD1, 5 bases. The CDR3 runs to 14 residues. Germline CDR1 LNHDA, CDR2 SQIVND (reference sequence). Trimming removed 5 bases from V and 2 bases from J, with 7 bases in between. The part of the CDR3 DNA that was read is TGTGCCAGTAGTCACAGGCCTGGGGCCAACGTC. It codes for CASSHRPGANV. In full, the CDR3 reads CASSHRPGANVLTF.

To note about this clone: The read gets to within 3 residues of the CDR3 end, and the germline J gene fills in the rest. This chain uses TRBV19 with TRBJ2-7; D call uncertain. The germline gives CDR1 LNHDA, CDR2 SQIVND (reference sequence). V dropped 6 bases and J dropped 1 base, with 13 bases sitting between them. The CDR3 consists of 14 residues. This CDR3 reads CASRGQDMSYEQYF. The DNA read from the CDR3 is TGTGCCAGTAGGGGTCAAGACATGTCCTACGAG.

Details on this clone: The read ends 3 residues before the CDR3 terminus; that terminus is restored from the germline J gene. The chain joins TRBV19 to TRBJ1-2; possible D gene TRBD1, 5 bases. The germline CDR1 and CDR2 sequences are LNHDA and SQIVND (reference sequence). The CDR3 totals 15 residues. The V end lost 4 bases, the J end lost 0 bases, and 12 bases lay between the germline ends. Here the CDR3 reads CASSTTGGSNYGYTF. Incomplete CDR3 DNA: TGTGCCAGTAGTACCACGGGGGGATCTAACTATGGC.

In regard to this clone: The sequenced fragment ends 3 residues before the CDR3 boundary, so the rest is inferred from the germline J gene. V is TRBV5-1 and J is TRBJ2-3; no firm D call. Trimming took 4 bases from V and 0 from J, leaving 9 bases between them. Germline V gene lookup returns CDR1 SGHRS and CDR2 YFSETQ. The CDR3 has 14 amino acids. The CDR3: CASSPPGSTDTQYF. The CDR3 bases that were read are TGCGCCAGCAGCCCCCCCGGGAGCACAGATACG.

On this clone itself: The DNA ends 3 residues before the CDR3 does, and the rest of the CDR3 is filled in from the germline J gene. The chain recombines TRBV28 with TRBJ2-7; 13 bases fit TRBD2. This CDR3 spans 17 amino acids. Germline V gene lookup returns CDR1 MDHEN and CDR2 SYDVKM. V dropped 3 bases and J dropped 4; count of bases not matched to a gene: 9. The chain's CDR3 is CASSLPALAGGRYEQYF. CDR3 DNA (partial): TGTGCCAGCAGTTTGCCCGCACTAGCGGGGGGGCGTTACGAG.

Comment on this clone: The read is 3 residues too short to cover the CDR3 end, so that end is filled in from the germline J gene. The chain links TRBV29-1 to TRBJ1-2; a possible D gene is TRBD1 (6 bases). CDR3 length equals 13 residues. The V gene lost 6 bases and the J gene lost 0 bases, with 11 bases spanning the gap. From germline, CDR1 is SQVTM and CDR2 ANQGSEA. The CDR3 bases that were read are TGCAGCGTGAGGACAGACTCTAACTATGGC. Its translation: CSVRTDSNYG. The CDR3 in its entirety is CSVRTDSNYGYTF.

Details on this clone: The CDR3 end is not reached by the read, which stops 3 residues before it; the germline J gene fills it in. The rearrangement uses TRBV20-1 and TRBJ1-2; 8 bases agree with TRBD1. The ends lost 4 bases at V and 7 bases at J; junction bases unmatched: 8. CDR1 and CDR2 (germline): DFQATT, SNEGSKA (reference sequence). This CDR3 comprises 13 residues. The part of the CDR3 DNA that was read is TGCAGTGCTAAAATCAGGGGGCGAAGTGGC. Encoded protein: CSAKIRGRSG. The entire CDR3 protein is CSAKIRGRSGYTF.

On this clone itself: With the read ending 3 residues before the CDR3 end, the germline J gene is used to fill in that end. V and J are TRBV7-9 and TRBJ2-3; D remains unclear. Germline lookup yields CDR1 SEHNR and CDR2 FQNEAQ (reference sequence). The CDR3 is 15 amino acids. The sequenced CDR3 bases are TGTGCCAGCAGCTTAGGTAGGGCCGAAGGAGAGACG. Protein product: CASSLGRAEGET. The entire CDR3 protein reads CASSLGRAEGETQYF. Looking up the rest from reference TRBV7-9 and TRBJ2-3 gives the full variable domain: DTGVSQNPRHKITKRGQNVTFRCDPISEHNRLYWYRQTLGQGPEFLTYFQNEAQLEKSRLLSDRFSAERPKGSFSTLEIQRTEQGDSAMYLCASSLGRAEGETQYFGPGTRLTVL.

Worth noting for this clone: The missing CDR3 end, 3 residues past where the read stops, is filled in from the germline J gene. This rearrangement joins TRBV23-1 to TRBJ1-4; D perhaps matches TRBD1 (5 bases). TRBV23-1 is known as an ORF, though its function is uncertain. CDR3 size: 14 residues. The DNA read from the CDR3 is TGCGCCAGCAGTCAATCGCGGGGCGGATCACCA. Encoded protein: CASSQSRGGSP. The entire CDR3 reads CASSQSRGGSPLFF.

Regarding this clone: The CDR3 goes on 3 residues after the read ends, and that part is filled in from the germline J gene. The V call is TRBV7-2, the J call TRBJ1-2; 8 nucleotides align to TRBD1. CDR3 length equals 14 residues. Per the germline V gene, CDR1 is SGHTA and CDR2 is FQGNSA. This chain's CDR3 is CASSSNRGMGGYTF. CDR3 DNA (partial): TGTGCCAGCAGCTCTAACAGGGGGATGGGAGGC.

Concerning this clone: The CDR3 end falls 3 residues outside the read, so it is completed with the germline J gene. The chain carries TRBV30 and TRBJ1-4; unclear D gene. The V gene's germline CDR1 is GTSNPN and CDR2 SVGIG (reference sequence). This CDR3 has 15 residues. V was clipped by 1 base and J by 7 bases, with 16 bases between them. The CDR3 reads CAWSAPGLVGEKLFF. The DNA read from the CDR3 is TGTGCCTGGAGTGCCCCCGGGTTGGTCGGTGAAAAA.

The DNA read from the CDR3 is TGTGCCAGCTCACCCCGGGACTCACTAAATGAG. It encodes CASSPRDSLNE. The full CDR3 sequence reads CASSPRDSLNEQFF. V and J are TRBV18 and TRBJ2-1; D perhaps matches TRBD2 (6 bases). The read falls 3 residues short of the CDR3 end, and the missing part is taken from the germline J gene. This CDR3 has 14 residues. V lost 3 bases to trimming and J lost 7 bases, with 13 bases between them. Germline CDR1 KGHSH, CDR2 LQKENI.

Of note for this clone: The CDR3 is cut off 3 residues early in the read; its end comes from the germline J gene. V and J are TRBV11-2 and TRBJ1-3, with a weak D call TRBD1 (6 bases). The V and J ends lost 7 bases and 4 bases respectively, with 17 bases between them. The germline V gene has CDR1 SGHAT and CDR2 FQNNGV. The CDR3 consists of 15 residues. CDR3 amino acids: CASTLGDGQGNTIYF. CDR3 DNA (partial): TGTGCCAGCACCCTAGGTGACGGACAGGGAAACACC.

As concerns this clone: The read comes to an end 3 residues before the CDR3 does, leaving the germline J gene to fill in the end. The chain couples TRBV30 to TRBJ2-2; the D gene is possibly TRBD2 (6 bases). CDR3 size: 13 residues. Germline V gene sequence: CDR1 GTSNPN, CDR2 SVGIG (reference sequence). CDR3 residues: CAWRLGGAVKLFF. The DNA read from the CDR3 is TGTGCCTGGAGACTGGGGGGAGCGGTAAAG.

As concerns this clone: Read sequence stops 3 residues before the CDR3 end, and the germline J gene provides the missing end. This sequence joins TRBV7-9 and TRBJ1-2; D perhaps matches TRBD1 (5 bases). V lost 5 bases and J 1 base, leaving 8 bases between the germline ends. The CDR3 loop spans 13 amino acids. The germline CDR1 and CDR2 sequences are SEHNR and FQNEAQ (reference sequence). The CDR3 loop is CASSIQDNYGYTF. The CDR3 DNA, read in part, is TGTGCCAGCAGCATACAGGATAACTATGGC.

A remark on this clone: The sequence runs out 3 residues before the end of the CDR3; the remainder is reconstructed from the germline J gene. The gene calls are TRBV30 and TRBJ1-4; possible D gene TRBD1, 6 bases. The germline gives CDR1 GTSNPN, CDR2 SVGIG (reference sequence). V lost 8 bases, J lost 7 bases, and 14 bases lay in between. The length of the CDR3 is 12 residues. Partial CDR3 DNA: TGTGCCGTCGGGGGGGCGGGTGAAAAA. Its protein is CAVGGAGEK. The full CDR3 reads CAVGGAGEKLFF.

CDR3 bases read: TGTGCCAGCAGTGCAGGGGGCGCCTCTGGGGCCAACGTG. Encoded protein: CASSAGGASGANV. The CDR3 reads in full as CASSAGGASGANVLFF. J is TRBJ2-2 and V is TRBV2; 8 nucleotides match TRBD1. The read terminates 3 residues before the CDR3 end, so the remaining end is supplied by the germline J gene. CDR3 length equals 16 residues. The germline V gene has CDR1 SNHLY and CDR2 FYNNEI.